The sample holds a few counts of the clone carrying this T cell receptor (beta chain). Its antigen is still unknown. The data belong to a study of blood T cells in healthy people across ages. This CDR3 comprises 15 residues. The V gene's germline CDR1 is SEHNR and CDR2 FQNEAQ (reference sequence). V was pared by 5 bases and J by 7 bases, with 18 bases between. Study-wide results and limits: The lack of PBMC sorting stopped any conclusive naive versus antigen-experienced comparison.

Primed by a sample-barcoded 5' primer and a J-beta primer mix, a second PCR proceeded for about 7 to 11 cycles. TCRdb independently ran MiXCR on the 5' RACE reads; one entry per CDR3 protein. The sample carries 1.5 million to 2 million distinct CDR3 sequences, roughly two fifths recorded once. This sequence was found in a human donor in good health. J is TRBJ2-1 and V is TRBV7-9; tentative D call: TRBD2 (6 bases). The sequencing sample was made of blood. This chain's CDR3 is CASSAPGTPLNEQFF. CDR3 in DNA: TGTGCCAGCAGCGCCCCGGGGACTCCCTTAAATGAGCAGTTCTTC.